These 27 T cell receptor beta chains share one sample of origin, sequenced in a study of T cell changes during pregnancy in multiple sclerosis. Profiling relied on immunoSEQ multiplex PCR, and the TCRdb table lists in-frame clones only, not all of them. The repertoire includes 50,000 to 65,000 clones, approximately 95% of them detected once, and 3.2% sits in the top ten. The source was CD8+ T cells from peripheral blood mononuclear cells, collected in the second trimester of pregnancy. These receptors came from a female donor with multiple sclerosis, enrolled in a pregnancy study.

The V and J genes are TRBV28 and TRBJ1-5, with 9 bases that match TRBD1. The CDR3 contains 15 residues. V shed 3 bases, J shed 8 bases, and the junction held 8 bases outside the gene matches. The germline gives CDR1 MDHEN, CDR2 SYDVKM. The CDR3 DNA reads TGTGCCAGCAGTTTTAGACAGGGGGGTGGCGAGCCCCAGCATTTT. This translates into CASSFRQGGGEPQHF.

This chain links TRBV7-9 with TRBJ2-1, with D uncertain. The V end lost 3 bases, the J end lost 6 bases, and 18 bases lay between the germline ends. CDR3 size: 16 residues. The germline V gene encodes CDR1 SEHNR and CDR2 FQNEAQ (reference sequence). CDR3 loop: CASSLLESNNFNEQFF. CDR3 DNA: TGTGCCAGCAGCTTGTTGGAGTCCAACAACTTCAATGAGCAGTTCTTC.

CDR3 protein: CASSGGLDDEQFF. The CDR3, as DNA: TGTGCCAGTAGTGGGGGACTAGATGATGAGCAGTTCTTC. V gene TRBV19 combines with J gene TRBJ2-1; 8 bases agree with TRBD2. CDR1 is LNHDA and CDR2 is SQIVND in the germline V gene (reference sequence). The CDR3 length is 13 residues. Losses at the gene ends were 5 bases for V and 8 bases for J; bases not matched to a gene: 5. Based on the CDR3 plus reference TRBV19 and TRBJ2-1, the full variable domain is DGGITQSPKYLFRKEGQNVTLSCEQNLNHDAMYWYRQDPGQGLRLIYYSQIVNDFQKGDIAEGYSVSREKKESFPLTVTSAQKNPTAFYLCASSGGLDDEQFFGPGTRLTVL.

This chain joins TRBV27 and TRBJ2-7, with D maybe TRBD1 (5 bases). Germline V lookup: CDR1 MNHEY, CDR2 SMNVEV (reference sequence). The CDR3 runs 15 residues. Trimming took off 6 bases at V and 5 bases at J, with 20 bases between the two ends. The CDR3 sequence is CASSPLRASEDEQYF. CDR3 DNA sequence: TGTGCCAGCAGCCCCCTCAGGGCTAGTGAAGACGAGCAGTACTTC.

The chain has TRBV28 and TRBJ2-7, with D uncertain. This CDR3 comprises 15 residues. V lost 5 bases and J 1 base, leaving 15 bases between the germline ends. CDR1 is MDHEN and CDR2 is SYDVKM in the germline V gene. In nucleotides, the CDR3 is TGTGCCAGCAGTCGAACGGATCCCGGGTCCTACGAGCAGTACTTC. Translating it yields CASSRTDPGSYEQYF. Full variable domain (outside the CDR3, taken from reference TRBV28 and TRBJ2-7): DVKVTQSSRYLVKRTGEKVFLECVQDMDHENMFWYRQDPGLGLRLIYFSYDVKMKEKGDIPEGYSVSREKKERFSLILESASTNQTSMYLCASSRTDPGSYEQYFGPGTRLTVT.

The CDR3 nucleotides are TGTGCCAGCAGCTACCGGGACAGAGGTTACAATGAGCAGTTCTTC. As protein: CASSYRDRGYNEQFF. The genes are TRBV7-9 and TRBJ2-1; 7 bases line up with TRBD1. Germline CDR1 is SEHNR and CDR2 is FQNEAQ (reference sequence). With V trimmed by 4 bases and J by 4 bases, 7 bases remained unmatched. The CDR3 spans 15 residues.

The CDR3 region has the DNA TGTGCCACCTCTTGGACAGGGGCGCGCCACGAGCAGTACTTC. Protein: CATSWTGARHEQYF. The chain links TRBV19 to TRBJ2-7; the match to TRBD1 covers 9 bases. Per germline, CDR1 LNHDA and CDR2 SQIVND (reference sequence). The ends lost 10 bases at V and 5 bases at J; junction bases unmatched: 12. The CDR3 has 14 residues. Based on the CDR3 plus reference TRBV19 and TRBJ2-7, the full variable domain is DGGITQSPKYLFRKEGQNVTLSCEQNLNHDAMYWYRQDPGQGLRLIYYSQIVNDFQKGDIAEGYSVSREKKESFPLTVTSAQKNPTAFYLCATSWTGARHEQYFGPGTRLTVT.

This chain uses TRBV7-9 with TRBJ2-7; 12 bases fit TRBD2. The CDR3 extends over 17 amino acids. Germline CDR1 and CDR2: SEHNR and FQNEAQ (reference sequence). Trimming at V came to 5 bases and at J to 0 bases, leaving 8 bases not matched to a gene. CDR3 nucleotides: TGTGCCAGCAGCCTACTAGCGGGAGGCCTCAGCTCCTACGAGCAGTACTTC. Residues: CASSLLAGGLSSYEQYF. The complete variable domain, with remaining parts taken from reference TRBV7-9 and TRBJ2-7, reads DTGVSQNPRHKITKRGQNVTFRCDPISEHNRLYWYRQTLGQGPEFLTYFQNEAQLEKSRLLSDRFSAERPKGSFSTLEIQRTEQGDSAMYLCASSLLAGGLSSYEQYFGPGTRLTVT.

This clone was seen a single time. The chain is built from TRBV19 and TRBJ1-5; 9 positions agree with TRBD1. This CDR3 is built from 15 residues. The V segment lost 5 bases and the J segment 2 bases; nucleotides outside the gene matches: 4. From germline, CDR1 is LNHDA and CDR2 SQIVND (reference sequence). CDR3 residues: CASSPRDRGNQPQHF. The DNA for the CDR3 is TGTGCCAGTAGTCCAAGGGACAGGGGCAATCAGCCCCAGCATTTT.

CDR3 coding DNA: TGTGCCAGCAGTGAGGCCTGGGATGAAAAACTGTTTTTT. As protein: CASSEAWDEKLFF. V gene TRBV6-6 combines with J gene TRBJ1-4; D not certain. Per germline, CDR1 MNHNY and CDR2 SVGAGI (reference sequence). The CDR3 is 13 amino acids. The V gene lost 5 bases and the J gene lost 6 bases, with 10 bases spanning the gap.

CDR3 residues: CASSAGTWGGATGELFF. CDR3 sequence (DNA): TGTGCCAGCAGCGCGGGAACTTGGGGAGGGGCCACCGGGGAGCTGTTTTTT. This sequence joins TRBV9 and TRBJ2-2, with 7 bases identical to TRBD2. Looked up from germline, CDR1 is SGDLS and CDR2 is YYNGEE. The V gene end was trimmed by 3 bases and the J gene end by 4 bases; junction bases not matched to a gene: 12. This CDR3 has 17 amino acids.

CDR3 in amino acids: CASSDYSGSKGQYF. The CDR3 DNA follows: TGTGCCAGCAGTGATTATAGCGGGAGTAAAGGGCAGTACTTC. The chain employs TRBV2 and TRBJ2-7; the match to TRBD2 covers 9 bases. The ends lost 3 bases at V and 9 bases at J; junction bases unmatched: 9. Germline loops: CDR1 SNHLY, CDR2 FYNNEI. This CDR3 has 14 amino acids.

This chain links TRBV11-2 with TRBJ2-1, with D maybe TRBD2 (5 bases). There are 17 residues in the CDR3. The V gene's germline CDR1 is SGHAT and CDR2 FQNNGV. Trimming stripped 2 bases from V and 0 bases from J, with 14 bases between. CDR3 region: CASSLSEVESSYNEQFF. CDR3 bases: TGTGCCAGCAGCTTATCGGAGGTTGAAAGCTCCTACAATGAGCAGTTCTTC.

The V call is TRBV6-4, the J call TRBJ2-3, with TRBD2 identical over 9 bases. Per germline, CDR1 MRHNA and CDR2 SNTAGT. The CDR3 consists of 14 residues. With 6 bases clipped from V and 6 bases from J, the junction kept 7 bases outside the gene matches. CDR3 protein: CASSPSGEGDTQYF. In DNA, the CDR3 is TGTGCCAGCAGCCCTAGCGGGGAGGGGGATACGCAGTATTTT.

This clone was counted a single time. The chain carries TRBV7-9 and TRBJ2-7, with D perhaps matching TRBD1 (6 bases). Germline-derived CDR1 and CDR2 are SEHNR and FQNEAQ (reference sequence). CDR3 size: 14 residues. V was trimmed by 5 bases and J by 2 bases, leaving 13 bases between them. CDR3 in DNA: TGTGCCAGCAGCCCTTGGGCAGGGGCCTACGAGCAGTACTTC. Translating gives CASSPWAGAYEQYF.

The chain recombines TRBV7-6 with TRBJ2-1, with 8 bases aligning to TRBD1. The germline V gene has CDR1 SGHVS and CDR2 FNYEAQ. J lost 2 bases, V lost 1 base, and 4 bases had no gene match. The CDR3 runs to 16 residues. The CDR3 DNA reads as TGTGCCAGCAGCTTAGGGACAGGGCGGGCCTACAATGAGCAGTTCTTC. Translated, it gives CASSLGTGRAYNEQFF.

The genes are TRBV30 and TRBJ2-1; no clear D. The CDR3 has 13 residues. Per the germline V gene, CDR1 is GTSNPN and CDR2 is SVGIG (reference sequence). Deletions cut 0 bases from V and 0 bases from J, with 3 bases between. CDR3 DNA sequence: TGTGCCTGGAGTGTTCGCTCCTACAATGAGCAGTTCTTC. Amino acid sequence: CAWSVRSYNEQFF.

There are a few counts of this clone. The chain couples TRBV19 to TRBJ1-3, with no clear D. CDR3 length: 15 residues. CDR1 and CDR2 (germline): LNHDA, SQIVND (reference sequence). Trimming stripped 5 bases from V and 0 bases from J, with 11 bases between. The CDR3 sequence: CASSVTDYSGNTIYF. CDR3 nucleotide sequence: TGTGCCAGTAGTGTGACGGACTACTCTGGAAACACCATATATTTT.

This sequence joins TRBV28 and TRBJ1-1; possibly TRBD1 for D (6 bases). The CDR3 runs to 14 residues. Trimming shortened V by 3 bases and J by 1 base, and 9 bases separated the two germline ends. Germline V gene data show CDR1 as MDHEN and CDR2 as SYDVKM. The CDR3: CASSFLQGNTEAFF. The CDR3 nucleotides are TGTGCCAGCAGTTTTTTACAGGGGAACACTGAAGCTTTCTTT.

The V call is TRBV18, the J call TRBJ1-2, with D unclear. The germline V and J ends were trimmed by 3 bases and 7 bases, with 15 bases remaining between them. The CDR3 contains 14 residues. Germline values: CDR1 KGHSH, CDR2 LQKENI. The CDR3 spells CASSPYEGGGGYTF. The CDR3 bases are TGTGCCAGCTCACCTTACGAGGGCGGTGGTGGCTACACCTTC.

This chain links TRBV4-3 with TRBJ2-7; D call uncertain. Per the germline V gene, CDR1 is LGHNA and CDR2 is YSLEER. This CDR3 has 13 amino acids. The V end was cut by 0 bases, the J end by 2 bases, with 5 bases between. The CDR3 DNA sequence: TGCGCCAGCAGCCAAGATAGCCCCTACGAGCAGTACTTC. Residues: CASSQDSPYEQYF.

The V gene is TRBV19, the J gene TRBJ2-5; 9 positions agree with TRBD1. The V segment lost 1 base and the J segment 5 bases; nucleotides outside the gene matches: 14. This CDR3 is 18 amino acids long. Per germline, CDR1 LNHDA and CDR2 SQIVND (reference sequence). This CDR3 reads CASSIGIRTGDFGETQYF. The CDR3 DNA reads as TGTGCCAGTAGTATAGGAATTCGGACAGGGGACTTTGGGGAGACCCAGTACTTC.

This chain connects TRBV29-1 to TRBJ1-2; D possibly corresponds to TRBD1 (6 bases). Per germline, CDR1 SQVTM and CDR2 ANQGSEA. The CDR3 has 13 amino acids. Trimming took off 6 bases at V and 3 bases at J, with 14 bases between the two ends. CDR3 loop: CSVQTGSYYGYTF. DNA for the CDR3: TGCAGCGTCCAAACAGGGTCCTACTATGGCTACACCTTC.

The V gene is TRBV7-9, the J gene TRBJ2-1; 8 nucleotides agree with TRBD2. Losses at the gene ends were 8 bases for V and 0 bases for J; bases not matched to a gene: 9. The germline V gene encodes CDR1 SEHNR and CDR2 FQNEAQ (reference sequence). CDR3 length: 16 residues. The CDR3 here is CASWELAAPSYNEQFF. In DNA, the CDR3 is TGTGCCAGCTGGGAACTAGCGGCGCCCTCCTACAATGAGCAGTTCTTC. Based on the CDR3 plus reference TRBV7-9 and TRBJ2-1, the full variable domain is DTGVSQNPRHKITKRGQNVTFRCDPISEHNRLYWYRQTLGQGPEFLTYFQNEAQLEKSRLLSDRFSAERPKGSFSTLEIQRTEQGDSAMYLCASWELAAPSYNEQFFGPGTRLTVL.

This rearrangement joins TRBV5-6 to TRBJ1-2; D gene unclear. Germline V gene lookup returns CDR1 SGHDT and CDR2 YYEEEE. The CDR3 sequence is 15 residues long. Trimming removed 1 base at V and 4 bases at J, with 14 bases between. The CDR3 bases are TGTGCCAGCAGCTTGCAGCGTACTGCTAGCTATGGCTACACCTTC. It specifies CASSLQRTASYGYTF.

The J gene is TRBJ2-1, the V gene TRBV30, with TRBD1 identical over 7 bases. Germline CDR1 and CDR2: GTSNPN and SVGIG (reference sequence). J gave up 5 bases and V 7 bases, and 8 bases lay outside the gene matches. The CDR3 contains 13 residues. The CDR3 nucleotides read TGTGCCTCATGGGACAGCCCTAACAATGAGCAGTTCTTC. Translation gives CASWDSPNNEQFF.

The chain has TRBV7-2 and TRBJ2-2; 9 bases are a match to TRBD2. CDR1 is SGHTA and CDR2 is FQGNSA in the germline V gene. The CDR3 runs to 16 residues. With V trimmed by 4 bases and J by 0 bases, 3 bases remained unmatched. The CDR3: CASSSGLASNTGELFF. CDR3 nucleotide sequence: TGTGCCAGCAGCTCTGGACTAGCGTCGAACACCGGGGAGCTGTTTTTT.